The 23 T cell receptor beta chains reported below all come from one sample, sequenced in a study of blood T cell repertoires in COVID-19. Clones were sequenced by immunoSEQ multiplex PCR, and TCRdb holds only the in-frame ones, with some missing. This table has 150,000 to 200,000 clones, more than 75% appearing once. Sequences were obtained from peripheral blood. The receptors shown here come from a man younger than 35 with COVID-19, enrolled during active disease.

J is TRBJ2-1 and V is TRBV11-3; 14 bases agree with TRBD2. Per the germline V gene, CDR1 is SGHNT and CDR2 is YENEEA. The CDR3 totals 15 residues. J lost 9 bases, V lost 0 bases, and 1 base had no gene match. The CDR3 DNA sequence: TGTGCCAGCAGCTTAGAGACTAGCGGGAGGGTTGAGCAGTTCTTC. Translated: CASSLETSGRVEQFF.

This clone has just one count. The rearrangement uses TRBV9 and TRBJ2-1; D may be TRBD2 (6 bases). This CDR3 spans 16 amino acids. The germline V and J ends were trimmed by 0 bases and 4 bases, with 14 bases remaining between them. CDR1 and CDR2 (germline): SGDLS, YYNGEE. The CDR3 sequence: CASSVEASALYNEQFF. The CDR3 nucleotides read TGTGCCAGCAGCGTAGAGGCTAGCGCGTTATACAATGAGCAGTTCTTC. Full variable domain (missing parts from reference TRBV9 and TRBJ2-1): DSGVTQTPKHLITATGQRVTLRCSPRSGDLSVYWYQQSLDQGLQFLIQYYNGEERAKGNILERFSAQQFPDLHSELNLSSLELGDSALYFCASSVEASALYNEQFFGPGTRLTVL.

The V call is TRBV28, the J call TRBJ2-5; 8 bases fit TRBD1. The CDR3 is made up of 14 amino acids. CDR1 MDHEN and CDR2 SYDVKM come from the germline V gene. V trimming: 6 bases; J trimming: 3 bases; junction bases outside the gene matches: 6. The DNA for the CDR3 is TGTGCCAGCAGAAAGGGACAGGCGGAAGAGACCCAGTACTTC. It specifies CASRKGQAEETQYF.

The V gene is TRBV7-2, the J gene TRBJ2-1; 9 bases map to TRBD2. V dropped 1 base and J dropped 1; count of bases not matched to a gene: 5. This CDR3 has 17 amino acids. Germline V gene sequence: CDR1 SGHTA, CDR2 FQGNSA. The CDR3 DNA is TGTGCCAGCAGCTTAGGCGGGAGGGCCCAATCCTACAATGAGCAGTTCTTC. Translation gives CASSLGGRAQSYNEQFF.

V and J are TRBV11-3 and TRBJ2-1, with TRBD1 matching 8 bases. Germline V gene sequence: CDR1 SGHNT, CDR2 YENEEA. CDR3 length: 15 amino acids. The V segment lost 4 bases and the J segment 4 bases; nucleotides outside the gene matches: 6. This chain's CDR3 is CASSSRDRTYNEQFF. In DNA form, the CDR3 reads TGTGCCAGCAGCTCCCGGGACAGGACATACAATGAGCAGTTCTTC.

This rearrangement joins TRBV13 to TRBJ2-7; maybe TRBD1 (5 bases). Germline V gives CDR1 PRHDT, CDR2 FYEKMQ (reference sequence). V was cut by 5 bases and J by 3 bases, with 8 bases left in between. This CDR3 is 12 amino acids long. The CDR3 DNA reads TGTGCCAGCAGCCCTCAGGGCTACGAGCAGTACTTC. Translating it yields CASSPQGYEQYF. Based on the CDR3 plus reference TRBV13 and TRBJ2-7, the full variable domain is AAGVIQSPRHLIKEKRETATLKCYPIPRHDTVYWYQQGPGQDPQFLISFYEKMQSDKGSIPDRFSAQQFSDYHSELNMSSLELGDSALYFCASSPQGYEQYFGPGTRLTVT.

The chain has TRBV6-1 and TRBJ2-2; no firm D call. V lost 2 bases and J lost 4, with 14 bases in between. CDR1 and CDR2 (germline): MNHNS, SASEGT. This CDR3 is 16 amino acids long. The CDR3 loop reads CASSERPVGTTGELFF. CDR3 nucleotides: TGTGCCAGCAGTGAACGCCCGGTTGGTACCACCGGGGAGCTGTTTTTT.

The chain carries TRBV30 and TRBJ2-7, with D uncertain. The CDR3 runs to 12 residues. CDR1 GTSNPN and CDR2 SVGIG come from the germline V gene (reference sequence). V dropped 5 bases and J dropped 2 bases, with 10 bases sitting between them. The CDR3 sequence is CAWDSSTYEQYF. The CDR3 bases are TGTGCCTGGGACTCTTCAACCTACGAGCAGTACTTC.

The chain carries TRBV6-5 and TRBJ1-1; 7 nucleotides agree with TRBD1. Per germline, CDR1 MNHEY and CDR2 SVGAGI. CDR3 length: 13 amino acids. V was pared by 11 bases and J by 0 bases, with 6 bases of the junction left unmatched. The CDR3 loop is CAVSRGLNTEAFF. The CDR3 nucleotides are TGTGCCGTATCCAGGGGGTTGAACACTGAAGCTTTCTTT.

The chain has TRBV5-6 and TRBJ2-4; no clear D gene. Trimming removed 4 bases from V and 1 base from J, with 9 bases in between. CDR1 and CDR2 (germline): SGHDT, YYEEEE. The CDR3 length is 14 residues. The CDR3 sequence: CASSTDAAKNIQYF. As DNA, the CDR3 is TGTGCCAGCAGCACAGACGCGGCCAAAAACATTCAGTACTTC.

The chain employs TRBV11-2 and TRBJ2-1; 10 bases align to TRBD2. V shed 5 bases, J shed 9 bases, and the junction held 13 bases outside the gene matches. The CDR3 has 16 amino acids. Germline lookup yields CDR1 SGHAT and CDR2 FQNNGV. The CDR3 nucleotides are TGTGCCAGCAGCCCGACTAGCGGGCCGAAAAGGGGTGAGCAGTTCTTC. Protein: CASSPTSGPKRGEQFF.

The CDR3 coding sequence is TGTGCCACCAGTGACCCGACTAGCGGGAGCTACAATGAGCAGTTCTTC. Residues: CATSDPTSGSYNEQFF. This chain joins TRBV24-1 and TRBJ2-1; 12 nucleotides match TRBD2. Unmatched junction bases numbered 3, after V lost 4 bases and J lost 3 bases. This CDR3 is built from 16 residues. Per germline, CDR1 KGHDR and CDR2 SFDVKD.

Only a few counts were recorded for this clone. The V and J genes are TRBV7-2 and TRBJ2-3, with D possibly TRBD1 on 5 matching bases. CDR1 SGHTA and CDR2 FQGNSA come from the germline V gene. The CDR3 is 15 amino acids. V lost 1 base to trimming and J lost 1 base, with 9 bases between them. Written as DNA, the CDR3 is TGTGCCAGCAGCTTAGTAGGGGCGGGCACAGATACGCAGTATTTT. It yields the protein CASSLVGAGTDTQYF. Based on the CDR3 plus reference TRBV7-2 and TRBJ2-3, the full variable domain is GAGVSQSPSNKVTEKGKDVELRCDPISGHTALYWYRQSLGQGLEFLIYFQGNSAPDKSGLPSDRFSAERTGGSVSTLTIQRTQQEDSAVYLCASSLVGAGTDTQYFGPGTRLTVL.

The chain is built from TRBV7-3 and TRBJ1-1; 7 nucleotides agree with TRBD1. Germline V gene data show CDR1 as SGHTA and CDR2 as FQGTGA. This CDR3 has 12 amino acids. V lost 5 bases to trimming and J lost 5 bases; unmatched junction nucleotides: 2. The chain's CDR3 is CASSATGTEAFF. The CDR3 bases are TGTGCCAGCAGCGCGACAGGGACTGAAGCTTTCTTT.

J is TRBJ2-2 and V is TRBV9; a weak D match, TRBD2 (6 bases). V lost 0 bases and J 4 bases, leaving 10 bases between the germline ends. This CDR3 is 15 amino acids long. Germline CDR1 is SGDLS and CDR2 is YYNGEE. CDR3 region: CASSVGGGSTGELFF. CDR3 DNA sequence: TGTGCCAGCAGCGTAGGGGGAGGAAGCACCGGGGAGCTGTTTTTT. Full variable domain (missing parts from reference TRBV9 and TRBJ2-2): DSGVTQTPKHLITATGQRVTLRCSPRSGDLSVYWYQQSLDQGLQFLIQYYNGEERAKGNILERFSAQQFPDLHSELNLSSLELGDSALYFCASSVGGGSTGELFFGEGSRLTVL.

V is TRBV5-5 and J is TRBJ2-7, with TRBD2 identical over 8 bases. The length of the CDR3 is 15 residues. From germline, CDR1 is SGHKS and CDR2 YYEKEE (reference sequence). The J segment lost 4 bases and the V segment lost 4 bases, leaving 10 bases of the junction unmatched. CDR3 in DNA: TGTGCCAGCAGCGAAATTAGCGGGATTAAGTACGAGCAGTACTTC. Translated, it gives CASSEISGIKYEQYF.

The chain uses TRBV19 and TRBJ1-5, with D hard to call. The CDR3 sequence is 15 residues long. V lost 1 base and J 4 bases, leaving 11 bases between the germline ends. Germline CDR1 LNHDA, CDR2 SQIVND (reference sequence). This CDR3 reads CASSIGQGRNQPQHF. CDR3 DNA sequence: TGTGCCAGTAGTATAGGACAAGGGAGGAATCAGCCCCAGCATTTT.

CDR3 coding DNA: TGTGCCACTGCGGACAGGGCTAGCGGGAGGGCCGACAATGAGCAGTTCTTC. Translated: CATADRASGRADNEQFF. The chain couples TRBV7-9 to TRBJ2-1, with 12 nucleotides matching TRBD2. The CDR3 contains 17 residues. Germline V CDR1 and CDR2: SEHNR, FQNEAQ (reference sequence). The ends lost 10 bases at V and 5 bases at J; junction bases unmatched: 15.

CDR3 DNA: TGTGCCTGGAGTAGGAGCTCCTATAATTCACCCCTCCACTTT. As protein: CAWSRSSYNSPLHF. This chain uses TRBV30 with TRBJ1-6; D ambiguous. Germline V gene data show CDR1 as GTSNPN and CDR2 as SVGIG (reference sequence). This CDR3 has 14 amino acids. Trimming took 2 bases from V and 0 from J, leaving 5 bases between them.

The chain recombines TRBV28 with TRBJ1-5; the match to TRBD1 covers 7 bases. Germline V gene sequence: CDR1 MDHEN, CDR2 SYDVKM. The ends lost 3 bases at V and 0 bases at J; junction bases unmatched: 20. This CDR3 contains 21 residues. CDR3 sequence (DNA): TGTGCCAGCAGTTTCTTGGTATCGACAGGGACCTTCCTATATAGCAATCAGCCCCAGCATTTT. Translated: CASSFLVSTGTFLYSNQPQHF.

This rearrangement joins TRBV24-1 to TRBJ2-7, with 7 nucleotides matching TRBD1. V was clipped by 2 bases and J by 4 bases; unmatched bases: 7. CDR3 length: 15 amino acids. CDR1 and CDR2 (germline): KGHDR, SFDVKD. The CDR3 region is CATSDSGTARYEQYF. The CDR3 bases are TGTGCCACCAGTGATTCCGGGACAGCACGGTACGAGCAGTACTTC.

This sequence joins TRBV27 and TRBJ1-5; 10 bases match TRBD1. The trim removed 4 bases at V and 3 bases at J, leaving 9 bases unmatched. The CDR3 sequence is 17 residues long. CDR1 is MNHEY and CDR2 is SMNVEV in the germline V gene (reference sequence). In DNA form, the CDR3 reads TGTGCCAGCAGTTCCACGGCGACAGGGGGCAACAATCAGCCCCAGCATTTT. Encoded protein: CASSSTATGGNNQPQHF.

The V and J genes are TRBV7-2 and TRBJ1-2; no definite D call. V shed 1 base and J shed 4 bases, with 10 bases lying between them. The CDR3 is made up of 14 amino acids. Per germline, CDR1 SGHTA and CDR2 FQGNSA. In DNA form, the CDR3 reads TGTGCCAGCAGCTTAGAGCCACGTCCCTATGGCTACACCTTC. Its protein is CASSLEPRPYGYTF.